These 23 T cell receptor beta chains came from one sample sequenced in a study of vaccination and CD4 T cells after COVID-19 (dated by TCRdb to between 2022 and 2023). This specimen's treatment or condition label, per the study, means: approximately nine-day PBMC culture with coronavirus spike peptide pools or control peptides (ViraFEST assay). CD4+ T cells from unexposed donors were collected before the COVID-19 pandemic (2011-2018). Antigens for these TCRs are unknown. The library was prepared using PCR. Instrument on record: Illumina iSeq 100. At the Johns Hopkins FTIC core, DNA from the cultured CD4+ T cells underwent TCR sequencing with the Oncomine TCR Beta short-read assay. TCRdb took the public reads, trimmed them with fastp at Q25, ran MiXCR for clone calling and kept in-frame beta chains. Rows are combined by CDR3 protein, so each entry shows the most common genes and DNA. Across this sample there are roughly 7,400 distinct CDR3 sequences, with less than 40% seen only once. 25% to 30% of the sample goes to the ten largest clones.

Sequencing was done on a sample of CD4+ T cells from blood, cultured in vitro. The receptors were sampled from a human donor in good health.

The V and J genes are TRBV20-1 and TRBJ2-1; 12 bases fit TRBD2. The CDR3 contains 15 residues. CDR1 is DFQATT and CDR2 is SNEGSKA in the germline V gene (reference sequence). J was trimmed by 6 bases and V by 1 base; bases with no gene match: 4. CDR3 bases: TGCAGTGCTAGAGCGCGGACTAGCGGGGTCAATGAGCAGTTCTTC. Amino acids: CSARARTSGVNEQFF.

This chain links TRBV7-8 with TRBJ1-5; possibly TRBD1 for D (6 bases). Looked up from germline, CDR1 is SGHVS and CDR2 is FQNEAQ. The CDR3 length is 16 residues. V lost 6 bases and J 1 base, leaving 16 bases between the germline ends. The CDR3 nucleotides read TGTGCCAGCAGTCGTACAGGGTTCGGAAGCAATCAGCCCCAGCATTTT. It specifies CASSRTGFGSNQPQHF.

This chain uses TRBV7-2 with TRBJ2-2, with 10 bases aligning to TRBD2. V was pared by 5 bases and J by 6 bases, with 3 bases of the junction left unmatched. This CDR3 spans 14 amino acids. The germline V gene has CDR1 SGHTA and CDR2 FQGNSA. CDR3: CASSDGTSAGELFF. In DNA, the CDR3 is TGTGCCAGCAGCGACGGGACTAGCGCCGGGGAGCTGTTTTTT.

This clonotype was observed a few times. The chain couples TRBV2 to TRBJ1-1; D gene uncertain. The CDR3 is 12 residues long. The V and J ends lost 6 bases and 5 bases respectively, with 10 bases between them. CDR1 SNHLY and CDR2 FYNNEI come from the germline V gene. The CDR3 nucleotides are TGTGCCAGCAGCGTGACGGGAACTGAAGCTTTCTTT. Protein: CASSVTGTEAFF.

The rearrangement uses TRBV30 and TRBJ2-7; D is uncertain. With 5 bases removed from V and 2 bases from J, the gap between germline ends came to 10 bases. This CDR3 contains 12 residues. Germline CDR1 and CDR2: GTSNPN and SVGIG (reference sequence). CDR3 region: CAWGEDTYEQYF. CDR3 DNA sequence: TGTGCCTGGGGAGAGGATACCTACGAGCAGTACTTC.

The chain couples TRBV5-6 to TRBJ1-2, with D unclear. The CDR3 is 12 amino acids. Germline CDR1 SGHDT, CDR2 YYEEEE. Trimming took 4 bases from V and 9 from J, leaving 13 bases between them. The CDR3 coding sequence is TGTGCCAGCAGCCCGGGCGGGGAAAGCTACACCTTC. It is translated as CASSPGGESYTF.

In this sample, this clonotype turned up a few times. CDR3 sequence reads: CATSRPPETNMAFF. CDR3 in DNA: TGTGCCACCAGCAGGCCTCCAGAGACGAATATGGCTTTCTTT. The V and J genes are TRBV15 and TRBJ1-1; D call uncertain. V lost 3 bases and J 11 bases, leaving 19 bases between the germline ends. CDR3 length: 14 amino acids. CDR1 is LNHNV and CDR2 is YYDKDF in the germline V gene (reference sequence).

This clonotype showed up just a few times. The chain joins TRBV6-1 to TRBJ2-5; 8 positions agree with TRBD2. This CDR3 comprises 14 residues. Germline-derived CDR1 and CDR2 are MNHNS and SASEGT. The trim removed 4 bases at V and 2 bases at J, leaving 3 bases unmatched. The CDR3 sequence is CASSGAGGQETQYF. CDR3 bases: TGTGCCAGCAGTGGCGCGGGGGGTCAAGAGACCCAGTACTTC.

This clonotype was seen only once. This chain uses TRBV2 with TRBJ2-5, with TRBD1 identical over 10 bases. The ends lost 9 bases at V and 3 bases at J; junction bases unmatched: 4. Germline values: CDR1 SNHLY, CDR2 FYNNEI. The CDR3 spans 13 residues. The CDR3 sequence is CARRDRGEETQYF. CDR3 nucleotide sequence: TGTGCCAGACGGGACAGGGGAGAAGAGACCCAGTACTTC.

The chain recombines TRBV10-3 with TRBJ1-1; a possible D gene is TRBD1 (5 bases). The CDR3 has 15 amino acids. CDR1 and CDR2 from the germline V gene are ENHRY and SYGVKD. Trimming stripped 4 bases from V and 7 bases from J, with 19 bases between. In DNA form, the CDR3 reads TGTGCCATCAGTGTGGACATCAATCTATCGGGTGAAGCTTTCTTT. Its translation is CAISVDINLSGEAFF.

This clonotype has a handful of counts. The V gene is TRBV27, the J gene TRBJ1-2; 10 nucleotides agree with TRBD1. Germline V lookup: CDR1 MNHEY, CDR2 SMNVEV (reference sequence). Losses at the gene ends were 5 bases for V and 6 bases for J; bases not matched to a gene: 9. The CDR3 consists of 15 residues. As DNA, the CDR3 is TGTGCCAGCAGTACCTTGACAGGGGGCCCGAATGGCTACACCTTC. Protein sequence: CASSTLTGGPNGYTF.

This clonotype was detected only a few times. The chain links TRBV27 to TRBJ1-2, with D possibly TRBD1 on 5 matching bases. Per the germline V gene, CDR1 is MNHEY and CDR2 is SMNVEV (reference sequence). The V end lost 3 bases, the J end lost 4 bases, and 9 bases lay between the germline ends. The CDR3 is made up of 13 amino acids. CDR3 region: CASSLEGTYGYTF. Written as DNA, the CDR3 is TGTGCCAGCAGTTTGGAGGGGACCTATGGCTACACCTTC.

The chain combines TRBV27 with TRBJ2-3, with a weak D call TRBD2 (5 bases). Trimming pared 5 bases from V and 1 base from J, leaving 10 bases between. The CDR3 is 14 amino acids. Germline CDR1 reads MNHEY; CDR2 reads SMNVEV (reference sequence). The CDR3 protein is CASSPYGGTDTQYF. The CDR3 region has the DNA TGTGCCAGCAGTCCCTACGGGGGCACAGATACGCAGTATTTT.

This clonotype was detected a few times. This rearrangement joins TRBV7-3 to TRBJ2-3; D is ambiguous. Trimming removed 3 bases from V and 6 bases from J, with 13 bases in between. The CDR3 contains 14 residues. Germline V gene lookup returns CDR1 SGHTA and CDR2 FQGTGA. DNA for the CDR3: TGTGCCAGCAGCTTGGGTTGGGCAGAGGATACGCAGTATTTT. Its protein product is CASSLGWAEDTQYF.

The chain couples TRBV5-4 to TRBJ2-3, with 10 bases matching TRBD1. The CDR3 is 16 amino acids. The V segment lost 3 bases and the J segment 2 bases; nucleotides outside the gene matches: 6. The germline V gene has CDR1 SGHNT and CDR2 YYREEE (reference sequence). The chain's CDR3 is CASSSPGQGITDTQYF. CDR3 sequence (DNA): TGTGCCAGCAGCTCCCCGGGACAGGGGATCACAGATACGCAGTATTTT.

The chain employs TRBV6-1 and TRBJ2-7; D unclear. With 4 bases removed from V and 0 bases from J, the gap between germline ends came to 10 bases. Germline CDR1 MNHNS, CDR2 SASEGT. The CDR3 consists of 14 residues. CDR3 coding DNA: TGTGCCAGCAGTGCAACCAGGAGCTCCTACGAGCAGTACTTC. It codes for CASSATRSSYEQYF.

This clonotype was seen more than once but under ten times. This chain joins TRBV6-5 and TRBJ1-2; D remains ambiguous. The V and J ends lost 0 bases and 8 bases respectively, with 16 bases between them. The germline V gene has CDR1 MNHEY and CDR2 SVGAGI. The CDR3 is 15 residues long. This CDR3 reads CASSYSFLGIGGYTF. CDR3 DNA: TGTGCCAGCAGTTACTCTTTTCTGGGGATCGGCGGCTACACCTTC.

Here the CDR3 DNA reads TGTGCCAGCAGCTTAGCGGCAGGACAAGAGACCCAGTACTTC. Its protein product is CASSLAAGQETQYF. The V and J genes are TRBV7-9 and TRBJ2-5; D remains ambiguous. The CDR3 runs 14 residues. The germline CDR1 and CDR2 sequences are SEHNR and FQNEAQ (reference sequence). The germline V and J ends were trimmed by 0 bases and 2 bases, with 7 bases remaining between them.

The chain uses TRBV20-1 and TRBJ2-5, with 7 bases lining up with TRBD2. This CDR3 has 14 amino acids. The V gene end was trimmed by 4 bases and the J gene end by 2 bases; junction bases not matched to a gene: 7. CDR1 and CDR2 from the germline V gene are DFQATT and SNEGSKA (reference sequence). This CDR3 is CSAKSGDQQETQYF. The CDR3 DNA reads as TGCAGTGCTAAGAGCGGGGACCAACAAGAGACCCAGTACTTC.

The genes are TRBV6-1 and TRBJ2-7, with D perhaps TRBD1 (8 bases). Germline V lookup: CDR1 MNHNS, CDR2 SASEGT. The V and J ends lost 7 bases and 5 bases respectively, with 18 bases between them. The CDR3 spans 14 residues. CDR3 protein: CASTQTGEGHEQYF. Here the CDR3 DNA reads TGTGCCAGCACCCAGACAGGGGAGGGCCACGAGCAGTACTTC.

This clonotype was picked up a small number of times. The chain links TRBV2 to TRBJ2-3, with 10 bases aligning to TRBD2. Trimming took 1 base from V and 7 from J; bases not matched to a gene: 5. The germline V gene encodes CDR1 SNHLY and CDR2 FYNNEI. This CDR3 spans 15 amino acids. The CDR3 DNA reads as TGTGCCAGCAGTGAAGAGCGGGGGGGCCTTAATACGCAGTATTTT. This codes for CASSEERGGLNTQYF.

This clonotype was detected a few times. J is TRBJ2-7 and V is TRBV11-2; perhaps TRBD1 as D (6 bases). V was pared by 5 bases and J by 2 bases, with 13 bases between. The CDR3 contains 14 residues. Germline-derived CDR1 and CDR2 are SGHAT and FQNNGV. The chain's CDR3 is CASSPPGQTYEQYF. The CDR3 bases are TGTGCCAGCAGCCCCCCTGGACAGACCTACGAGCAGTACTTC.

This clonotype was found a few times. The chain uses TRBV7-9 and TRBJ2-5, with D tentatively TRBD2 (6 bases). Germline-derived CDR1 and CDR2 are SEHNR and FQNEAQ (reference sequence). The CDR3 is made up of 16 amino acids. Trimming pared 5 bases from V and 4 bases from J, leaving 20 bases between. The CDR3 region has the DNA TGTGCCAGCAGCCTCCAAGCGGGTCTCGGGGTAGAGACCCAGTACTTC. It specifies CASSLQAGLGVETQYF.